A selection of T cell receptor beta chains follows, all from one sample in a study of blood T cell repertoires in COVID-19. Assay: immunoSEQ multiplex PCR; the TCRdb copy retains only in-frame clones and omits some. This table holds 250,000 to 300,000 clones, under 90% found once. Sequencing was done on a sample of peripheral blood. The receptors come from a man in his fifties or sixties with acute or convalescent COVID-19. The CDR3 runs from the conserved cysteine through the conserved F or W. D genes are given only for firm matches. Size is omitted from some rows. Given values are once, few, many or a class for expanded clones.

>.|TRBV10-2|TRBJ2-7|.
TGCGCCAGCAGTGACCGGGACTTGCTTCGGGGGGAGCAGTACTTC
CASSDRDLLRGEQYF
>once|TRBV15|TRBJ2-5|TRBD1
TGTGCCACCAGCAGAGCGCGACAGGGCCGGGAGACCCAGTACTTC
CATSRARQGRETQYF
>.|TRBV30|TRBJ1-4|.
TGTGCCTGGAGTTTCCTCGCGGCAACTAATGAAAAACTGTTTTTT
CAWSFLAATNEKLFF
>.|TRBV27|TRBJ2-1|TRBD2
TGTGCCAGTAACGGACTAGCGGGACCCTACAATGAGCAGTTCTTC
CASNGLAGPYNEQFF
>.|TRBV9|TRBJ1-5|TRBD1
TGTGCCAGCAGCCCCACAACAGGGGGAGGTCAGCCCCAGCATTTT
CASSPTTGGGQPQHF
>.|TRBV6-6|TRBJ1-1|.
TGTGCCAGCGGCCTGATTGAAGCTTTCTTT
CASGLIEAFF
>once|TRBV2|TRBJ2-4|TRBD1
TGTGCCATCACAGGGGATTCCCCCAGCCTAAACATTCAGTACTTC
CAITGDSPSLNIQYF
>.|TRBV9|TRBJ2-3|TRBD2
TGTGCCAGCAGCTACCTAGCGGGAACGTCCCCAGATACGCAGTATTTT
CASSYLAGTSPDTQYF
>once|TRBV19|TRBJ2-2|.
TGTGCCAGTAGTACGCAGCGAGGGGAGCTGTTTTTT
CASSTQRGELFF
>.|TRBV28|TRBJ2-4|.
TGTGCCAGCAGTTTCGTGAATCCGGTCTTAGACATTCAGTACTTC
CASSFVNPVLDIQYF
>.|TRBV7-2|TRBJ2-7|.
TGTGCCAGCAGCTTACACAGGGCCAACGAGCAGTACTTC
CASSLHRANEQYF
>few|TRBV28|TRBJ2-7|.
TGTGCCAGCAATAAACATAGCGGGACAGTCGAGCAGTACTTC
CASNKHSGTVEQYF
>.|TRBV10-1|TRBJ1-2|TRBD1
TGCGCCAGCAGTTCGGGACAGGGGAACTATGGCTACACCTTC
CASSSGQGNYGYTF
>.|TRBV7-9|TRBJ2-1|.
TGTGCCAGCAGCTTATGGGGCGGGGTGACTAACAATGAGCAGTTCTTC
CASSLWGGVTNNEQFF
>once|TRBV4-1|TRBJ2-2|TRBD2
TGCGCCAGCAGCCATCGACCCCGCTACACGTTGGCGGGGGGCGGGGAGCTGTTTTTT
CASSHRPRYTLAGGGELFF
>.|TRBV12-5|TRBJ2-7|.
TGTGCTAGTGGGGACAGTCCATCCTACGAGCAGTACTTC
CASGDSPSYEQYF
>.|TRBV13|TRBJ1-2|.
TGTGCCAGCCGAAATCTTCCCAGTGCTAGTGGCTACACCTTC
CASRNLPSASGYTF
>few|TRBV4-1|TRBJ2-7|TRBD1
TGCGCCAGCAGCCAAGATTGGCGGGACAGGGAGTACTTC
CASSQDWRDREYF
>once|TRBV9|TRBJ2-3|.
TGTGCCAGCAGCCAACGACTAGGGGCCGGAACAGATACGCAGTATTTT
CASSQRLGAGTDTQYF
>.|TRBV13|TRBJ2-2|TRBD2
TGTGCCAGCAGCCGCCCGACTAGCGGGAGTGGTACCGGGGAGCTGTTTTTT
CASSRPTSGSGTGELFF
>.|TRBV5-4|TRBJ2-5|TRBD2
TGTGCCAGCAGCTTGGCCTCGGAGGGAGGGGAGACCCAGTACTTC
CASSLASEGGETQYF
>.|TRBV6-1|TRBJ1-5|TRBD1
TGTGCCAGCAGTGATATGGGACAGAGCAATCAGCCCCAGCATTTT
CASSDMGQSNQPQHF
>.|TRBV10-3|TRBJ2-5|.
TGTGCCATCAGGGTGAGGGAGACCCAGTACTTC
CAIRVRETQYF
>.|TRBV6-2/TRBV6-3|TRBJ2-7|TRBD2
TGTGCCAGCAGTTACCTGGGACTACCCTACGAGCAGTACTTC
CASSYLGLPYEQYF
>.|TRBV7-9|TRBJ1-1|TRBD1
TGTGCCAGCAGCCTAGGGGGCGCGGGAACAAACACTGAAGCTTTCTTT
CASSLGGAGTNTEAFF
>.|TRBV6-2/TRBV6-3|TRBJ2-7|TRBD2
TGTGCCAGCAGCATACTAGCGGGCACCTACGAGCAGTACTTC
CASSILAGTYEQYF
>.|TRBV18|TRBJ2-1|TRBD2
TGTGCCAGCTCAAGGGCTAGCGGGGGGGTGAGCTCCTACAATGAGCAGTTCTTC
CASSRASGGVSSYNEQFF
>few|TRBV5-8|TRBJ2-7|.
TGTGCCAGCAGCTTGCGCGGGACTGGGATCTACGAGCAGTACTTC
CASSLRGTGIYEQYF
>once|TRBV18|TRBJ2-5|.
TGTGCCAGCTCGCCTACTAGAGAGACCCAGTACTTC
CASSPTRETQYF
>.|TRBV5-6|TRBJ2-6|.
TGTGCCAGCAGCTTGAGGGGGGGCATGGCCAACGTCCTGACTTTC
CASSLRGGMANVLTF
>.|TRBV24-1|TRBJ2-1|TRBD2
TGTGCCACCAGTGATTCAGGGACTAGCGCATACAATGAGCAGTTCTTC
CATSDSGTSAYNEQFF
>.|TRBV20-1|TRBJ2-1|TRBD2
TGCAGTGCTAGTCGGCTAGCGGGTCCCAGTGAGCAGTTCTTC
CSASRLAGPSEQFF
>.|TRBV6-1|TRBJ2-2|.
TGTGCCAGCAGTCAAGTCCTAGCAGTGAACACCGGGGAGCTGTTTTTT
CASSQVLAVNTGELFF
>.|TRBV27|TRBJ2-1|TRBD1
TGTGCCAGCAGTTCGTCCGGGACAGGGAGAAATGAGCAGTTCTTC
CASSSSGTGRNEQFF
>.|TRBV28|TRBJ2-2|.
TGTGCGCACGGAGGTAACACCGGGGAGCTGTTTTTT
CAHGGNTGELFF
>medium-sized|TRBV27|TRBJ1-3|.
TGTGCCAGCAGTCCCGGGCCACCAGCGGACACCATATATTTT
CASSPGPPADTIYF
>once|TRBV30|TRBJ1-5|.
TGTGCCTGGAGTCCCCAAAGCAATCAGCCCCAGCATTTT
CAWSPQSNQPQHF
>.|TRBV7-6|TRBJ2-2|.
TGTGCCAGCAGCTTAGTAGGACTATCAAGGACCGGGGAGCTGTTTTTT
CASSLVGLSRTGELFF
>once|TRBV6-5|TRBJ2-2|TRBD1
TGTGCCAGCATACAACAGGGGACCGGGGAGCTGTTTTTT
CASIQQGTGELFF
>.|TRBV13|TRBJ2-7|TRBD2
TGTGCCAGCAGCCAGCGGGGGAGGGACTCCTACGAGCAGTACTTC
CASSQRGRDSYEQYF
>.|TRBV2|TRBJ1-1|.
TGTGCCAGCAGGCCCCCCAAAGTTTCGGCTGAAGCTTTCTTT
CASRPPKVSAEAFF
>.|TRBV29-1|TRBJ2-5|TRBD1
TGCAGCGTTACCGCAGGGGGCGAAGAGACCCAGTACTTC
CSVTAGGEETQYF
>.|TRBV6-5|TRBJ2-1|TRBD1
TGTGCCAGCAGTTTTCGACAGGGGACCTACAATGAGCAGTTCTTC
CASSFRQGTYNEQFF
>.|TRBV27|TRBJ1-5|TRBD1
TGTGCCAGCAGTCATCAGGGGGTAAGCGACGGAGGCTCTAATCAGCCCCAGCATTTT
CASSHQGVSDGGSNQPQHF
>.|TRBV5-1|TRBJ1-3|.
TGCGCCAGCAGCTTGGGACAGAATTCGAGAAACACCATATATTTT
CASSLGQNSRNTIYF
>.|TRBV29-1|TRBJ1-1|TRBD1
TGCAGCGCAACCGGGGACAGGGGGACCACTGAAGCTTTCTTT
CSATGDRGTTEAFF
>.|TRBV27|TRBJ1-5|.
TGTGCCAGCAGTTTGGGGGGGGCGAGCAATCAGCCCCAGCATTTT
CASSLGGASNQPQHF
>.|TRBV7-3|TRBJ1-2|.
TGTGCCAGCAGCTTAACGACGGGGAACTATGGCTACACCTTC
CASSLTTGNYGYTF
>.|TRBV15|TRBJ2-7|.
TGTGCCACCAGCGGCTCCCAGGGGATGCCCCACGAGCAGTACTTC
CATSGSQGMPHEQYF
>.|TRBV2|TRBJ2-5|.
TGTGCCAGCAGTTTCCGGGACTCAAGGGAAGAGACCCAGTACTTC
CASSFRDSREETQYF
>few|TRBV5-6|TRBJ1-2|TRBD1
TGTGCCAGCAGCTTCAAGACAGGGAACTATGGCTACACCTTC
CASSFKTGNYGYTF
>.|TRBV9|TRBJ1-6|TRBD1
TGTGCCAGCAGCGTAGAGGGGGCGAATTCACCCCTCCACTTT
CASSVEGANSPLHF
>.|TRBV19|TRBJ2-5|TRBD1
TGTGCCAGTAACATGGGACAGGGGGGAGAGACCCAGTACTTC
CASNMGQGGETQYF
>.|TRBV7-9|TRBJ1-2|TRBD1
TGTGCCAGCAGCTTAGGGCCCGGGACAGATACTAACTATGGCTACACCTTC
CASSLGPGTDTNYGYTF